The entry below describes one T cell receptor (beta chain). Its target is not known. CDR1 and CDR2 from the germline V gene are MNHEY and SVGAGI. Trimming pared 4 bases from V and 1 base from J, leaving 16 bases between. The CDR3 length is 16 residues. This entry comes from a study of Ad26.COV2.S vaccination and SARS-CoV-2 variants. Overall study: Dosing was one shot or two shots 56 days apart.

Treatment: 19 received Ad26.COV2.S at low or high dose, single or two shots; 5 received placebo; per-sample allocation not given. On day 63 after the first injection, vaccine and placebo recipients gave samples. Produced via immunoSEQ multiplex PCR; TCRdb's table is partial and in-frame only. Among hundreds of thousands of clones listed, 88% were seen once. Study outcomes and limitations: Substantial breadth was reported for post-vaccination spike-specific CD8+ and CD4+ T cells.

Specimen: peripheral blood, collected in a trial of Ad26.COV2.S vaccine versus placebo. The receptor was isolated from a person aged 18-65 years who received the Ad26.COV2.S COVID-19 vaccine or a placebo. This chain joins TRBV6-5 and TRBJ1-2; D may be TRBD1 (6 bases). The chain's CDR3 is CASSLGPGVLNYGYTF. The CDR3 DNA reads TGTGCCAGCAGTTTGGGTCCAGGGGTCCTTAACTATGGCTACACCTTC.